The clone carrying this T cell receptor (beta chain) turned up a few times. The sample comes from a study of T cells in Graves' hyperthyroidism and ophthalmopathy. Not enrolled were patients with uncontrolled infection, other autoimmune disease, pregnancy or lactation. PBMCs were derived from 7.5 to 10 ml fresh peripheral blood. Amplified TCR beta CDR3 regions came from RNA transcripts. Researchers ran a first-round RT-PCR on the TCR CDR3 using the HTBI primer set. TCRdb itself ran the multiplex PCR reads through MiXCR, one entry per CDR3 protein. Here the sample spans a few hundred thousand distinct CDR3 sequences, about 15% being singletons. V lost 7 bases to trimming and J lost 7 bases, with 26 bases between them. The CDR3 has 16 amino acids.

Material: blood. The chain is built from TRBV12-3 or TRBV12-4 and TRBJ2-7; a possible D gene is TRBD2 (6 bases). The source of this sequence is an older woman with Graves' ophthalmopathy. The CDR3 loop reads CASTPAGRAGLREQYF. In DNA form, the CDR3 reads TGTGCCAGCACGCCAGCCGGACGGGCGGGATTAAGAGAGCAGTACTTC.